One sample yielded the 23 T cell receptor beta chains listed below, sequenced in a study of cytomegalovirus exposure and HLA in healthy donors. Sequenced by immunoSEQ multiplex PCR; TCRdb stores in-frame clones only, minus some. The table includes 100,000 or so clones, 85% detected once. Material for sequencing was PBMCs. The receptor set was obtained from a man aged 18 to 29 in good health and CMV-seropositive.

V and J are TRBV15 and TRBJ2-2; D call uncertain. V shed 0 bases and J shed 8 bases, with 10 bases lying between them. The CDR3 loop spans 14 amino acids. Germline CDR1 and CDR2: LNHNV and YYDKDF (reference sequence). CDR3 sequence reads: CATSRDRMTGELFF. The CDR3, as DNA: TGTGCCACCAGCAGAGATAGGATGACTGGGGAGCTGTTTTTT. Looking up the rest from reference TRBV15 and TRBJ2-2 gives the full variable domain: DAMVIQNPRYQVTQFGKPVTLSCSQTLNHNVMYWYQQKSSQAPKLLFHYYDKDFNNEADTPDNFQSRRPNTSFCFLDIRSPGLGDTAMYLCATSRDRMTGELFFGEGSRLTVL.

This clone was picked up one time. CDR3 residues: CASSPVSRAGLYNEQFF. The DNA for the CDR3 is TGTGCCAGCAGCCCTGTCTCTAGGGCGGGTCTATACAATGAGCAGTTCTTC. The V call is TRBV4-2, the J call TRBJ2-1, with a weak D call TRBD2 (5 bases). CDR1 LGHNA and CDR2 YNFKEQ come from the germline V gene. The CDR3 is made up of 17 amino acids. The ends were cut back, 4 bases at V and 4 bases at J, with 20 bases in the middle.

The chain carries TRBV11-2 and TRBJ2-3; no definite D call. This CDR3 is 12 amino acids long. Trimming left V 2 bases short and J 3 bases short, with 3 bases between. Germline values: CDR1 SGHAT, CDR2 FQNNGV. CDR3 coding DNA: TGTGCCAGCAGCTTACCGACAGATACGCAGTATTTT. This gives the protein CASSLPTDTQYF.

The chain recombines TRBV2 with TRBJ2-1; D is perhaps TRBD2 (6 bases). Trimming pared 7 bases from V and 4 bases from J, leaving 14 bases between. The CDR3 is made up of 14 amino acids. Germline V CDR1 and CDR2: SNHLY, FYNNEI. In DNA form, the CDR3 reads TGTGCCAGCATCGAGAGGGGACTTTACAATGAGCAGTTCTTC. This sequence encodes CASIERGLYNEQFF.

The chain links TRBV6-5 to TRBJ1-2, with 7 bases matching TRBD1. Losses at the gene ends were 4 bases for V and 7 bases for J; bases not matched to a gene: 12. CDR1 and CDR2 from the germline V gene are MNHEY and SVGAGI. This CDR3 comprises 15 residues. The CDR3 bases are TGTGCCAGCAGTTTTTACCCTACAGGGGCCAGTGGCTACACCTTC. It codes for CASSFYPTGASGYTF.

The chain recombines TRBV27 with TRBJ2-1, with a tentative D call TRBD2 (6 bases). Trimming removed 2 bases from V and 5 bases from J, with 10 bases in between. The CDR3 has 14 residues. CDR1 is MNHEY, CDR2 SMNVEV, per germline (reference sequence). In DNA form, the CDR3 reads TGTGCCAGCAGTTTAGCGGGGCTGAACAATGAGCAGTTCTTC. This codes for CASSLAGLNNEQFF.

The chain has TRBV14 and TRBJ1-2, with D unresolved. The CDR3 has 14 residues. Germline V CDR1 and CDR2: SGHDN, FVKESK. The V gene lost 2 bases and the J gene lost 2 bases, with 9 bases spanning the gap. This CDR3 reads CASSQSSPNYGYTF. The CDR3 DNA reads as TGTGCCAGCAGCCAATCTAGTCCCAACTATGGCTACACCTTC.

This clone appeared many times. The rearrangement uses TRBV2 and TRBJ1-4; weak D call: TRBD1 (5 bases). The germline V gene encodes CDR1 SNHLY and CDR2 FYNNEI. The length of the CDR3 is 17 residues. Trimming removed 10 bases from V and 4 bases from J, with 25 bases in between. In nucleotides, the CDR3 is TGTGCCATCCGGAGACAGTTCGAAACTGCCAATAATGAAAAACTGTTTTTT. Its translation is CAIRRQFETANNEKLFF.

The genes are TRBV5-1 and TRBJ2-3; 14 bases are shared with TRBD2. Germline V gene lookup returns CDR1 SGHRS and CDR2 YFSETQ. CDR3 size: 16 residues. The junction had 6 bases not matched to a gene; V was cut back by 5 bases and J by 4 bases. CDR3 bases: TGCGCCAGCAGACCGGGACTAGCGGGAGCATCAGATACGCAGTATTTT. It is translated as CASRPGLAGASDTQYF.

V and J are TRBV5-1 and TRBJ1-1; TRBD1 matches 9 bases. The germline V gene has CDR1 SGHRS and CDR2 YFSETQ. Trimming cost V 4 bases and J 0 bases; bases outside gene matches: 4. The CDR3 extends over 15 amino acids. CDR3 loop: CASSEGQGLNTEAFF. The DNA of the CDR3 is TGCGCCAGCAGCGAGGGACAGGGATTGAACACTGAAGCTTTCTTT.

DNA of the CDR3: TGTGCTAGTGCCCCAAGCCGACTGGAAGGGCAGTTCTTC. This codes for CASAPSRLEGQFF. V gene TRBV12-5 combines with J gene TRBJ2-1, with unresolved D. Germline CDR1 is LGHNT and CDR2 is FRNRAP. The CDR3 covers 13 residues. The V end was cut by 7 bases, the J end by 12 bases, with 19 bases between.

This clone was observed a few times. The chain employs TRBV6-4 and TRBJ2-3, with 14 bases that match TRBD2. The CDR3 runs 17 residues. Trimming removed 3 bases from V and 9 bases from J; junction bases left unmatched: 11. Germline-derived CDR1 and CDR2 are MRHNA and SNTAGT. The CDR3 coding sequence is TGTGCCAGCAGTGAGACTAGCGGGAGGGCCGCGCGAGAGACGCAGTATTTT. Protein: CASSETSGRAARETQYF.

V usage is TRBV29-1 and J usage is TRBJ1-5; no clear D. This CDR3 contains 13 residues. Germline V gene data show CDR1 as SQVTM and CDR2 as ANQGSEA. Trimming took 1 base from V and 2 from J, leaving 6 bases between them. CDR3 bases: TGCAGCGTTGAAGTCGGGGGCAATCAGCCCCAGCATTTT. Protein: CSVEVGGNQPQHF.

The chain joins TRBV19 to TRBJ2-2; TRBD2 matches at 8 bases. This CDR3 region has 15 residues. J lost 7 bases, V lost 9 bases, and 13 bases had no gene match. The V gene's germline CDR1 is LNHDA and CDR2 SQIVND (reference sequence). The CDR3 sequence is CASNPGLVKVGELFF. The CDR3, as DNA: TGTGCCAGCAACCCGGGACTAGTGAAAGTCGGGGAGCTGTTTTTT.

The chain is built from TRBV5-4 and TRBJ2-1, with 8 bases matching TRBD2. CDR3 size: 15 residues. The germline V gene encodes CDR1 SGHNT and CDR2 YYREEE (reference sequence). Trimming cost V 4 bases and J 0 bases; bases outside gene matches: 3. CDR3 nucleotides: TGTGCCAGCAGCCGGAGCGGGAGCTCCTACAATGAGCAGTTCTTC. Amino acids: CASSRSGSSYNEQFF.

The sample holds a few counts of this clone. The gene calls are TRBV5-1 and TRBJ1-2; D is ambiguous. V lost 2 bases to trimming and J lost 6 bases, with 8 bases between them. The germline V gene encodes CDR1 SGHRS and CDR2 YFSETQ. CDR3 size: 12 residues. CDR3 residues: CASSLSADGYTF. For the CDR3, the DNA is TGCGCCAGCAGCTTATCAGCGGATGGCTACACCTTC.

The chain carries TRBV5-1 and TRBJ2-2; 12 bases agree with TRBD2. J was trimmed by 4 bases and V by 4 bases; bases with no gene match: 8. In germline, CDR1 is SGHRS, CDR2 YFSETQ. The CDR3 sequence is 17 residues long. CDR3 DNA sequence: TGCGCCAGCAGCCTTGCCCTAGCGGGAGGGAGCACCGGGGAGCTGTTTTTT. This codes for CASSLALAGGSTGELFF.

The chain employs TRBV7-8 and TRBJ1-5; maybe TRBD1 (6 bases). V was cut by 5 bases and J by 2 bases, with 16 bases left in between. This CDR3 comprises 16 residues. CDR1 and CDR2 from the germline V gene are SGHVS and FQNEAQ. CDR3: CASSPRKGDGNQPQHF. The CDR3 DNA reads TGTGCCAGCAGCCCCAGAAAGGGGGACGGCAATCAGCCCCAGCATTTT.

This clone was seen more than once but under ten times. The CDR3 here is CASSQGLAVTDTQYF. The CDR3 coding sequence is TGTGCCAGCAGCCAAGGACTAGCGGTCACAGATACGCAGTATTTT. The V call is TRBV4-2, the J call TRBJ2-3; 9 positions match TRBD2. Germline loops: CDR1 LGHNA, CDR2 YNFKEQ. The CDR3 runs to 15 residues. Germline trimming cut 1 base from V and 2 bases from J; bases unmatched to any gene: 1.

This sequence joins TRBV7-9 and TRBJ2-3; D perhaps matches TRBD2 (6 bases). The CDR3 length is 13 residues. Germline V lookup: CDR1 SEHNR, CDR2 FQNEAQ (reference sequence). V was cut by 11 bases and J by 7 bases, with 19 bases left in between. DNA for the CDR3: TGTGCCGGGACTCATAGCGAGGGTAATACGCAGTATTTT. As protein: CAGTHSEGNTQYF.

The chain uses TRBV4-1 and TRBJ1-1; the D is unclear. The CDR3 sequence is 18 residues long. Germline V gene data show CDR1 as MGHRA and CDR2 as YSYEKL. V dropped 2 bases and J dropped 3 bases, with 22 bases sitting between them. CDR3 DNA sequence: TGCGCCAGCAGCCAATTCGAGGTTAGAATCACCCGCCACACTGAAGCTTTCTTT. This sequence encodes CASSQFEVRITRHTEAFF.

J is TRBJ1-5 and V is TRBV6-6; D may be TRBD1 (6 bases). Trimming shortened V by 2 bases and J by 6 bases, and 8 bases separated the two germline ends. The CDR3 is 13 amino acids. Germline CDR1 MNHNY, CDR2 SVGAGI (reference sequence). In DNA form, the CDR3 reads TGTGCCAGCAGTTACCTACAGGGTCAGCCCCAGCATTTT. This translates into CASSYLQGQPQHF.

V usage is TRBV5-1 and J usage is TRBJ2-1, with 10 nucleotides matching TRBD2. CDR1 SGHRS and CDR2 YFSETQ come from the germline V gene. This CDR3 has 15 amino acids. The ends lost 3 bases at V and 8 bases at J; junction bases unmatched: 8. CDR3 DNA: TGCGCCAGCAGCTCCCTAGCGGGAGAAGTGGATGAGCAGTTCTTC. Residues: CASSSLAGEVDEQFF.